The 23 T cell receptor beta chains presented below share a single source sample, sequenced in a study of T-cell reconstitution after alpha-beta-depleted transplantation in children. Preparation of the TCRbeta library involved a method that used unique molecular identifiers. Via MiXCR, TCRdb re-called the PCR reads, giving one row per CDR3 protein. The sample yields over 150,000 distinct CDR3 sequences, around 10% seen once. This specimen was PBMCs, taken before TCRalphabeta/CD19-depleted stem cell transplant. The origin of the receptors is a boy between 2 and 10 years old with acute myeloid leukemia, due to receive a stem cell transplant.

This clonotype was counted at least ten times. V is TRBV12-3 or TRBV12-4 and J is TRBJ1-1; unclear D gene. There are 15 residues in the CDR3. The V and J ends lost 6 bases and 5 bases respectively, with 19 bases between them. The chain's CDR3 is CASSHRWGRRTEAFF. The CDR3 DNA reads TGTGCCAGCAGCCACCGCTGGGGTCGGAGGACTGAAGCTTTCTTT.

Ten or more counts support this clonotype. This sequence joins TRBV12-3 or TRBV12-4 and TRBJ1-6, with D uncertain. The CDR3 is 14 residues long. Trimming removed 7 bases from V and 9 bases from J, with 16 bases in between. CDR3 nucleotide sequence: TGTGCCAGCACCTTAGATGGTTGGGGTTCACCCCTCCACTTT. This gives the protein CASTLDGWGSPLHF.

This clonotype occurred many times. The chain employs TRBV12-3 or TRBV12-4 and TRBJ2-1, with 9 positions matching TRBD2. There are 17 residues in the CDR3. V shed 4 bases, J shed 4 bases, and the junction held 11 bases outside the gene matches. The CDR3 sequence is CASSSDLLAGPYNEQFF. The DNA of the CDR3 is TGTGCCAGCAGTTCCGACCTCCTAGCGGGACCTTACAATGAGCAGTTCTTC.

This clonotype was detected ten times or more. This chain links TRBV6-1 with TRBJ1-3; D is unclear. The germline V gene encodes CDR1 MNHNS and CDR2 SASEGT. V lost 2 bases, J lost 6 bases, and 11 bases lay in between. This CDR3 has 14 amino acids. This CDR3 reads CASSESYSLNTIYF. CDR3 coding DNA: TGTGCCAGCAGTGAAAGTTACAGCCTAAACACCATATATTTT.

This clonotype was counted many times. The CDR3: CASSLVVGVDEQYV. The CDR3 coding sequence is TGTGCCAGCAGCTTAGTGGTCGGCGTAGACGAGCAGTACGTC. This chain links TRBV7-2 with TRBJ2-7; unclear D gene. In germline, CDR1 is SGHTA, CDR2 FQGNSA. This CDR3 region has 14 residues. Trimming cost V 1 base and J 5 bases, with 12 bases left between them.

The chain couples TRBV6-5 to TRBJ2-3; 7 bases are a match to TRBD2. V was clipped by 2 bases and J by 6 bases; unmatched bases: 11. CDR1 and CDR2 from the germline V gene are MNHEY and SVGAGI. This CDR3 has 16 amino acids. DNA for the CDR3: TGTGCCAGCAGTTACCTTATTACGGGGGGTATGGATACGCAGTATTTT. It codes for CASSYLITGGMDTQYF.

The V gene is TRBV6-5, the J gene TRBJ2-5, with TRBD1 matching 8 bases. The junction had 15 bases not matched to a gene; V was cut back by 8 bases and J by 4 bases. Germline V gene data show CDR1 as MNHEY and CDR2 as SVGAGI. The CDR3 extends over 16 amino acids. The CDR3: CASRQGSLVYGETQYF. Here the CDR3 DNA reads TGTGCCAGCCGACAGGGGTCGTTGGTTTATGGAGAGACCCAGTACTTC.

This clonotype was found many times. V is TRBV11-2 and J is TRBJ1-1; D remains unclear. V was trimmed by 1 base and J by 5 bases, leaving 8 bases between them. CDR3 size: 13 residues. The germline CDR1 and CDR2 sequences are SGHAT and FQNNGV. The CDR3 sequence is CASSLAGRTEAFF. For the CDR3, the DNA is TGTGCCAGCAGCTTAGCCGGCCGGACTGAAGCTTTCTTT. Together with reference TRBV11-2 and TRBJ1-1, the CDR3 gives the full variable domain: EAGVAQSPRYKIIEKRQSVAFWCNPISGHATLYWYQQILGQGPKLLIQFQNNGVVDDSQLPKDRFSAERLKGVDSTLKIQPAKLEDSAVYLCASSLAGRTEAFFGQGTRLTVV.

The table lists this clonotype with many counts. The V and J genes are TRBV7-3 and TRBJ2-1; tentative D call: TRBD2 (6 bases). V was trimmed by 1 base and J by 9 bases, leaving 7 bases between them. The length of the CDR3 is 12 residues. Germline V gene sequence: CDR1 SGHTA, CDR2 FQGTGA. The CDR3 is CASSLMGGEQFF. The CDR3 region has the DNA TGTGCCAGCAGCTTAATGGGGGGTGAGCAGTTCTTC.

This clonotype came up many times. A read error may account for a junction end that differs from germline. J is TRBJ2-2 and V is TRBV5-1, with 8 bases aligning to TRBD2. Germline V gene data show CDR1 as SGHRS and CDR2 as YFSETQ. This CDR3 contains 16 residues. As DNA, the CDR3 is TGCGCCAGCAGGCCCTCCGGGGGGGCGAACACCGGGGATCTGTTTTTT. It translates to CASRPSGGANTGDLFF.

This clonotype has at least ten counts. The CDR3 loop is CSAPPAGGLRAQYF. CDR3 nucleotides: TGCAGTGCCCCCCCCGCGGGGGGGCTCCGAGCGCAGTATTTT. The chain recombines TRBV20-1 with TRBJ2-3, with 9 bases identical to TRBD2. Germline V gene lookup returns CDR1 DFQATT and CDR2 SNEGSKA (reference sequence). The CDR3 runs 14 residues. Trimming cost V 6 bases and J 10 bases; bases outside gene matches: 14.

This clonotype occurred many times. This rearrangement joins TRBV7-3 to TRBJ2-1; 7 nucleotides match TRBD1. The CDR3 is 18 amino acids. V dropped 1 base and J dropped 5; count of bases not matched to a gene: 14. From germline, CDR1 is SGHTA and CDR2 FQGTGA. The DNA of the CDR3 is TGTGCCAGCAGCTTAAACCCGACAGGGTCTGGGCTAAACAATGAGCAGTTCTTC. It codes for CASSLNPTGSGLNNEQFF.

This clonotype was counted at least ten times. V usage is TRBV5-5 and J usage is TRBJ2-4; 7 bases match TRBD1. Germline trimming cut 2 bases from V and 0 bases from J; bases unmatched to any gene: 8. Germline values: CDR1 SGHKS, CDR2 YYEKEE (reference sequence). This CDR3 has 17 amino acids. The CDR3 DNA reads TGTGCCAGCAGCTTTAGGGGGCTCGGGCCAGCCAAAAACATTCAGTACTTC. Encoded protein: CASSFRGLGPAKNIQYF.

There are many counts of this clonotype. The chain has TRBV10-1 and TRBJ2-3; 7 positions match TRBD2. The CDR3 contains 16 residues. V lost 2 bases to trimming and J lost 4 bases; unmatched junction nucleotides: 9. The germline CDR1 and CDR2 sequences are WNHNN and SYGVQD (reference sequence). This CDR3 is CASSEPGTTGADTQYF. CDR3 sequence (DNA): TGCGCCAGCAGTGAGCCCGGGACTACCGGGGCAGATACGCAGTATTTT.

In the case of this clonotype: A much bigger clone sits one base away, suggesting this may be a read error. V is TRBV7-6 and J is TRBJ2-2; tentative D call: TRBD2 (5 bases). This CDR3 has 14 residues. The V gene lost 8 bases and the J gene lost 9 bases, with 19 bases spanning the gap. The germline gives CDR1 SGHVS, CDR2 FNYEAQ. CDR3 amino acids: CASRPLGGGRELFF. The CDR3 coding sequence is TGTGCCAGCCGCCCCCTAGGAGGAGGCCGGGAGCTGTTTTTT.

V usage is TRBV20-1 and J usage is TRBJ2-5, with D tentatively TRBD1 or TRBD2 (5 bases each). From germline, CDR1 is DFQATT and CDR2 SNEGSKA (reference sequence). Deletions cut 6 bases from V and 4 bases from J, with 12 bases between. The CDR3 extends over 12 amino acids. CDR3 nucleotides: TGCAGTGCGGGGGTTCCCGTAGAGACCCAGTACTTC. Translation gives CSAGVPVETQYF.

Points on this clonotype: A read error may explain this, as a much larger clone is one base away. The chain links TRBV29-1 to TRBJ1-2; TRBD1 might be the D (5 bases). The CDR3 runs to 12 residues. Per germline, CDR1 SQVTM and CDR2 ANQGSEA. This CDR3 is CSVEGGGYGDTF. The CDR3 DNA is TGCAGCGTTGAGGGTGGGGGATATGGCGACACCTTC.

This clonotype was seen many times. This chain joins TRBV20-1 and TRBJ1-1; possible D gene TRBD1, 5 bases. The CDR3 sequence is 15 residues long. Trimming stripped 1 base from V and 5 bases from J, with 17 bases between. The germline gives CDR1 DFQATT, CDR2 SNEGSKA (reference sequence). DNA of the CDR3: TGCAGTGCTAGAGGTAGGGGCCTTGAGGGGACTGAAGCTTTCTTT. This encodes CSARGRGLEGTEAFF.

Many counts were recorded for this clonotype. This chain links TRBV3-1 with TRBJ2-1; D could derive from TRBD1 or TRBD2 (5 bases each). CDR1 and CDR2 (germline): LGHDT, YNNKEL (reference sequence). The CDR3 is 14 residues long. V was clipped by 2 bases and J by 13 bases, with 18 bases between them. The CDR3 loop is CASSQSKAPGPQFF. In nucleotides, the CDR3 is TGTGCCAGCAGCCAATCTAAGGCACCGGGACCTCAGTTCTTC.

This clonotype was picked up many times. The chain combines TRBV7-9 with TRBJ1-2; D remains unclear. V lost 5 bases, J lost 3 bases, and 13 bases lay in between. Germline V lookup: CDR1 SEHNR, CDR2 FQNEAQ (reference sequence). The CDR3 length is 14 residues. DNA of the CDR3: TGTGCCAGCAGCCCCCCATTAAGGGACTATGGCTACACCTTC. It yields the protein CASSPPLRDYGYTF.

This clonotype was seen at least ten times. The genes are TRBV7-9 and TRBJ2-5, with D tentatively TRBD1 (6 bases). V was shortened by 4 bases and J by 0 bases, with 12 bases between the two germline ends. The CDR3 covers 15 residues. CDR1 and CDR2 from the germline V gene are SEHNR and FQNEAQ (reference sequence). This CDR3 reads CASSSPGHDQETQYF. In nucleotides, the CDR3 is TGTGCCAGCAGCTCCCCGGGACATGACCAAGAGACCCAGTACTTC.

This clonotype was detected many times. The CDR3 region is CASSFRLAEQQYF. The CDR3 nucleotides read TGTGCCAGCAGTTTCAGACTAGCGGAACAGCAGTATTTT. V is TRBV12-3 or TRBV12-4 and J is TRBJ2-3, with 9 bases aligning to TRBD2. The CDR3 is 13 residues long. J lost 11 bases, V lost 3 bases, and 6 bases had no gene match.

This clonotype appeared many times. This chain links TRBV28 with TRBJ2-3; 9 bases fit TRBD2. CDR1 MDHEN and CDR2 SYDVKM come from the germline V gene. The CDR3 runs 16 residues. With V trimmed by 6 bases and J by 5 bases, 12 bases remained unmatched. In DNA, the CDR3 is TGTGCCAGCAGACGACCCGGGACTAGCAATGTAGATACGCAGTATTTT. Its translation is CASRRPGTSNVDTQYF. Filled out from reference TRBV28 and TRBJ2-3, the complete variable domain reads DVKVTQSSRYLVKRTGEKVFLECVQDMDHENMFWYRQDPGLGLRLIYFSYDVKMKEKGDIPEGYSVSREKKERFSLILESASTNQTSMYLCASRRPGTSNVDTQYFGPGTRLTVL.